This T cell receptor (beta chain) was identified in a study of cytomegalovirus exposure and HLA in healthy donors. Overall study findings and caveats: Listed as cytomegalovirus-associated were 170 or so TCR beta chains. Per published accounts, TCR beta sequences correctly predicted the HLA-A and HLA-B alleles of most subjects. Later, an analysis found that common viral pathogens appeared to be linked with several of the most significant clusters. The availability of immune exposure information extended only to CMV serostatus.

Concerning this clone: As yet, its antigen is unknown.

CDR1 ENHRY and CDR2 SYGVKD come from the germline V gene. The CDR3 contains 15 residues. A multiplex PCR was run with 60 Vbeta primers and 13 Jbeta primers. Clones were sequenced by immunoSEQ multiplex PCR, and TCRdb holds only the in-frame ones, with some missing. The repertoire table contains 35,000 to 45,000 clones. The genes are TRBV10-3 and TRBJ2-5; 8 bases match TRBD2. With the DNA end fitting TRBJ2-7 better, the J assignment may be wrong. The sample comprised PBMCs. The sequence derives from a man aged 40-49 years in good health and CMV-seropositive. The CDR3 protein is CAISEGSGRVSEQYF. The CDR3 bases are TGTGCCATCAGTGAGGGGAGCGGGAGAGTCTCCGAGCAGTACTTC.